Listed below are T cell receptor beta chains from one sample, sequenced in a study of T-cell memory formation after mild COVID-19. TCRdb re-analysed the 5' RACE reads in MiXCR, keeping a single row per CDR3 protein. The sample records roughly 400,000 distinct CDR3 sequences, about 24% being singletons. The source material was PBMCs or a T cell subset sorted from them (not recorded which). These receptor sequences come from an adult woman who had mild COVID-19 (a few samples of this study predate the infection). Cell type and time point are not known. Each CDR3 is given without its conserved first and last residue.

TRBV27,ASSLSGRGPYEQY
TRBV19,ASSSRPIPGAGELF
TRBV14,ASSWGPKSTDTQY
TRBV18,ASSPRGTGTLEQY
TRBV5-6,ASSWGPQGAEGYT
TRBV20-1,SAPRRMNTEAF
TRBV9,ATGGSGRYPYTGELF
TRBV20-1,SARRGGSYEQY
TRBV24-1,ATSDPRDRTYEQY
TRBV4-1,ASSQDWDTNSPLH
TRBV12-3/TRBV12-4,ASSHGGAETQY
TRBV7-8,ASSPPSGPATDTQY
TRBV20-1,SAAGTVQIDTQY
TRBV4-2,ASSLPGGGVRNEKLF
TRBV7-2,ASSPSGLQETQY
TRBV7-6,ASSSPGLASGELF
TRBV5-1,ASAFGETEAF
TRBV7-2,ASSLGTGYYQPQH
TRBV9,ASSATGAQYTYGYT
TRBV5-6,ASSLRGLNYGYT
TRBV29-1,SVGQGAAF
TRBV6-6,ASRGQGTGNTIY
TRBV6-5,ASRRGTGLSYGYT
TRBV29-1,SVEGTGTVYVEQY
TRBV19,ASSGQGGGSPLH
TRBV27,ASSLASGGTDTQY
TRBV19,ASSLTIQGHNEQF
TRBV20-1,SARDWAAGVRYNEQF
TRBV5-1,ASSPPRGGTYEQY
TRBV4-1,ASSQTQSGNEKLF
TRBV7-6,ASSLASSVHEQY
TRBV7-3,ASSPTGFETQY
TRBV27,ASSVSSPLREQY
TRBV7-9,AYSEGETQY
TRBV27,ASSATGSPSTDTQY
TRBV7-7,ASSPTGNTGELF
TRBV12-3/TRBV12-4,ASSWDRVADEAF
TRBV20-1,SAIRTSDFGEQF
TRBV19,ASSDGSGTGSYEQY
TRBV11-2,ASSPRNSGTANEQF